These T cell receptor beta chains were read from a single sample in a study of CD8 T cells in Susac syndrome. TCRdb processed the immunoSEQ multiplex PCR reads anew with MiXCR; each CDR3 protein has one entry. The sample comprises 40,000 to 60,000 distinct CDR3 sequences, roughly 93% of which are singletons, and 0.4% to 0.65% rests with the top ten. What was sequenced was CD8+ T cells from PBMCs. Every receptor here comes from a human donor with multiple sclerosis. The CDR3 runs from the conserved cysteine through the conserved F or W. The D gene is left open where the match is weak. Clone size is given for some rows only: seen once, a few or many times, or a class if the clone is expanded.

abundance: -
d_gene: TRBD1
j_gene: TRBJ1-1
v_gene: TRBV13
CDR3nt: TGTGCCAGCAGCTCCAGGGGGCCCACTGAAGCTTTCTTT
CDR3aa: CASSSRGPTEAFF

abundance: -
d_gene: -
j_gene: TRBJ2-7
v_gene: TRBV28
CDR3nt: TGTGCCAGCAGTTTCCTCACCTTGGGAGACTACGAGCAGTACTTC
CDR3aa: CASSFLTLGDYEQYF

abundance: -
d_gene: TRBD2
j_gene: TRBJ2-7
v_gene: TRBV27
CDR3nt: TGTGCCAGCAGTTTATGGGGTAGCGGGGGCCTCTCCTACGAGCAGTACTTC
CDR3aa: CASSLWGSGGLSYEQYF

abundance: once
d_gene: -
j_gene: TRBJ1-2
v_gene: TRBV27
CDR3nt: TGTGCCAGCAAGGGAGGGGATGGCTACACCTTC
CDR3aa: CASKGGDGYTF

abundance: -
d_gene: -
j_gene: TRBJ1-5
v_gene: TRBV5-6
CDR3nt: TGTGCCAGCAGCTTGGCGCCAGGATATGGCAATCAGCCCCAGCATTTT
CDR3aa: CASSLAPGYGNQPQHF

abundance: -
d_gene: -
j_gene: TRBJ2-3
v_gene: TRBV9
CDR3nt: TGTGCCAGCAGCGTAGATGGGGTTGCCGCAGATACGCAGTATTTT
CDR3aa: CASSVDGVAADTQYF

abundance: -
d_gene: -
j_gene: TRBJ2-3
v_gene: TRBV9
CDR3nt: TGTGCCAGCAGCGCTGTCGTCGGGGGCGCGGTGCCAGATACGCAGTATTTT
CDR3aa: CASSAVVGGAVPDTQYF

abundance: -
d_gene: TRBD1
j_gene: TRBJ2-5
v_gene: TRBV11-2
CDR3nt: TGTGCCAGCAGCTTATATATGGGACAGGGGGTTAGGAACCAGTACTTC
CDR3aa: CASSLYMGQGVRNQYF

abundance: -
d_gene: -
j_gene: TRBJ2-1
v_gene: TRBV2
CDR3nt: TGTGCCAGCAGTGAAGCGCTGGGTCCTACCTACAATGAGCAGTTCTTC
CDR3aa: CASSEALGPTYNEQFF

abundance: -
d_gene: -
j_gene: TRBJ1-5
v_gene: TRBV4-1
CDR3nt: TGCGCCAGCAGCCAAGAGTCACATTTAATTTGGAATCAGCCCCAGCATTTT
CDR3aa: CASSQESHLIWNQPQHF

abundance: -
d_gene: -
j_gene: TRBJ2-5
v_gene: TRBV27
CDR3nt: TGTGCCAGCAGTCCTATCCCTTCCGTGGAGACCCAGTACTTC
CDR3aa: CASSPIPSVETQYF

abundance: -
d_gene: -
j_gene: TRBJ2-5
v_gene: TRBV5-4
CDR3nt: TGTGCCAGCAGCTTGGCCGGGGGTACAGGGGTTGAAGAGACCCAGTACTTC
CDR3aa: CASSLAGGTGVEETQYF

abundance: -
d_gene: -
j_gene: TRBJ2-7
v_gene: TRBV3-1
CDR3nt: TGTGCCAGCAGCCTAGGGGTCCGCTACGAGCAGTACTTC
CDR3aa: CASSLGVRYEQYF

abundance: -
d_gene: TRBD1
j_gene: TRBJ2-2
v_gene: TRBV30
CDR3nt: TGTGCCTGGAGTACAGGGGGCCGCGACACCGGGGAGCTGTTTTTT
CDR3aa: CAWSTGGRDTGELFF

abundance: -
d_gene: TRBD1
j_gene: TRBJ2-7
v_gene: TRBV9
CDR3nt: TGTGCCAGCAGCCCCCGGACAGGGGAGACCTACGAGCAGTACTTC
CDR3aa: CASSPRTGETYEQYF

abundance: -
d_gene: -
j_gene: TRBJ2-1
v_gene: TRBV27
CDR3nt: TGTGCCAGCAGTTTGGCAGGGCGGTACAATGAGCAGTTCTTC
CDR3aa: CASSLAGRYNEQFF

abundance: -
d_gene: TRBD1
j_gene: TRBJ1-5
v_gene: TRBV27
CDR3nt: TGTGCCAGCAGTTTAGGGACAGGGAGAGAGCCCCAGCATTTT
CDR3aa: CASSLGTGREPQHF

abundance: once
d_gene: -
j_gene: TRBJ1-2
v_gene: TRBV7-9
CDR3nt: TGTGCCAGCAGCCCCCAGGGTAGTAAAGGACTTTTCTACACCTTC
CDR3aa: CASSPQGSKGLFYTF

abundance: -
d_gene: -
j_gene: TRBJ1-5
v_gene: TRBV21-1
CDR3nt: TGTGCCAGCAGCAAAAGGCGGCCCCAGCATTTT
CDR3aa: CASSKRRPQHF

abundance: few
d_gene: -
j_gene: TRBJ2-3
v_gene: TRBV7-3
CDR3nt: TGTGCCAGCAGTCCTGTGGGCGGCACAGATACTCAGTATTTT
CDR3aa: CASSPVGGTDTQYF

abundance: -
d_gene: -
j_gene: TRBJ2-7
v_gene: TRBV12-3/TRBV12-4
CDR3nt: TGTGCCAGCAGTAACAACGTGGTGGGTTCCTACGAGCAGTACTTC
CDR3aa: CASSNNVVGSYEQYF

abundance: once
d_gene: -
j_gene: TRBJ2-5
v_gene: TRBV7-9
CDR3nt: TGTGCCGCCAATCTTATTAGCTCCAGGGACCAAGAGACCCAGTACTTC
CDR3aa: CAANLISSRDQETQYF

abundance: -
d_gene: -
j_gene: TRBJ2-3
v_gene: TRBV20-1
CDR3nt: TGCAGTGCTAGAGCAGACCTTCTCAGACAGAAGCCTAGCACAGATACGCAGTATTTT
CDR3aa: CSARADLLRQKPSTDTQYF

abundance: -
d_gene: -
j_gene: TRBJ1-1
v_gene: TRBV6-5
CDR3nt: TGTGCCAGCAGTTACCTCTTGCGGGAGGGTTCGGGTGGCACTGAAGCTTTCTTT
CDR3aa: CASSYLLREGSGGTEAFF

abundance: -
d_gene: TRBD1
j_gene: TRBJ1-3
v_gene: TRBV12-3/TRBV12-4
CDR3nt: TGTGCCAGCAGTCCTACCGGGACAGGGCCTGGAAACACCATATATTTT
CDR3aa: CASSPTGTGPGNTIYF

abundance: -
d_gene: -
j_gene: TRBJ1-5
v_gene: TRBV7-2
CDR3nt: TGTGCCAGCAGCACAAGGGAGAGGGTGGTAAGGTCGGGTCAGCCCCAGCATTTT
CDR3aa: CASSTRERVVRSGQPQHF

abundance: -
d_gene: TRBD2
j_gene: TRBJ2-3
v_gene: TRBV30
CDR3nt: TGTGCCTGGACTTGGGGGGGAGGCACAGATACGCAGTATTTT
CDR3aa: CAWTWGGGTDTQYF

abundance: -
d_gene: -
j_gene: TRBJ2-5
v_gene: TRBV12-3/TRBV12-4
CDR3nt: TGTGCCAGCTCCTCTCTGGGGCAAGAGACCCAGTACTTC
CDR3aa: CASSSLGQETQYF

abundance: few
d_gene: TRBD1
j_gene: TRBJ2-7
v_gene: TRBV29-1
CDR3nt: TGCAGCGCGGGACAGGTCTACTACGAGCAGTACTTC
CDR3aa: CSAGQVYYEQYF

abundance: -
d_gene: -
j_gene: TRBJ2-3
v_gene: TRBV5-4
CDR3nt: TGTGCCAGCAGCTTCCCCTCGGGACGACCTAAAGCAGATACGCAGTATTTT
CDR3aa: CASSFPSGRPKADTQYF

abundance: -
d_gene: TRBD2
j_gene: TRBJ2-2
v_gene: TRBV10-3
CDR3nt: TGTGCCATCAGACCGGGACTAGCGGGGGGGCCTAACACCGGGGAGCTGTTTTTT
CDR3aa: CAIRPGLAGGPNTGELFF

abundance: -
d_gene: -
j_gene: TRBJ2-1
v_gene: TRBV24-1
CDR3nt: TGTGCCACCAGTCTGGGATACAATGAGCAGTTCTTC
CDR3aa: CATSLGYNEQFF

abundance: -
d_gene: -
j_gene: TRBJ2-7
v_gene: TRBV5-6
CDR3nt: TGTGCCAGCAGTTCCACGGTCTCCTACGAGCAGTACTTC
CDR3aa: CASSSTVSYEQYF

abundance: once
d_gene: -
j_gene: TRBJ2-1
v_gene: TRBV4-1
CDR3nt: TGCGCCAGCAGCCAAACGGGACTTTACAATGAGCAGTTCTTC
CDR3aa: CASSQTGLYNEQFF

abundance: -
d_gene: -
j_gene: TRBJ2-1
v_gene: TRBV10-3
CDR3nt: TGTGCCATCCCCCTCGCGGGGAAATACAATGAGCAGTTCTTC
CDR3aa: CAIPLAGKYNEQFF

abundance: -
d_gene: TRBD1
j_gene: TRBJ2-1
v_gene: TRBV27
CDR3nt: TGTGCCAGCAGTTCCTTACAGGGGGAAAGCTCCTACAATGAGCAGTTCTTC
CDR3aa: CASSSLQGESSYNEQFF

abundance: -
d_gene: -
j_gene: TRBJ2-7
v_gene: TRBV9
CDR3nt: TGTGCCAGCAGCGTGTACGACGGCTACGAGCAGTACTTC
CDR3aa: CASSVYDGYEQYF

abundance: -
d_gene: -
j_gene: TRBJ2-5
v_gene: TRBV7-3
CDR3nt: TGTGCCAGCAGCTTAACTGGCGCCCAAGAGACCCAGTACTTC
CDR3aa: CASSLTGAQETQYF

abundance: -
d_gene: -
j_gene: TRBJ1-3
v_gene: TRBV4-1
CDR3nt: TGCGCCAGCAGCTGGGACGGAAACACCATATATTTT
CDR3aa: CASSWDGNTIYF

abundance: -
d_gene: -
j_gene: TRBJ1-1
v_gene: TRBV29-1
CDR3nt: TGCAGCGTGAAACTGGTGGGTGAAGCTTTCTTT
CDR3aa: CSVKLVGEAFF

abundance: -
d_gene: -
j_gene: TRBJ2-7
v_gene: TRBV6-1
CDR3nt: TGTGCCAGCAGTGAAGGACAGAGCTCCTACGAGCAGTACTTC
CDR3aa: CASSEGQSSYEQYF

abundance: -
d_gene: -
j_gene: TRBJ2-5
v_gene: TRBV13
CDR3nt: TGTGCCAGCAGCCCGAACTACGAGGAGACCCAGTACTTC
CDR3aa: CASSPNYEETQYF

abundance: -
d_gene: -
j_gene: TRBJ1-2
v_gene: TRBV4-3
CDR3nt: TGCGCCAGCAGCCAACGGACAGCCGCTCTCGGCTACACCTTC
CDR3aa: CASSQRTAALGYTF

abundance: -
d_gene: -
j_gene: TRBJ1-1
v_gene: TRBV4-1
CDR3nt: TGCGCCAGCAGCCATAGGGCGACGAACACTGAAGCTTTCTTT
CDR3aa: CASSHRATNTEAFF

abundance: -
d_gene: TRBD1
j_gene: TRBJ1-5
v_gene: TRBV5-1
CDR3nt: TGCGCCAGCAGCCCCGGACAGGCCCAGGGTCCCCAGCATTTT
CDR3aa: CASSPGQAQGPQHF

abundance: -
d_gene: -
j_gene: TRBJ2-7
v_gene: TRBV4-2
CDR3nt: TGTGCCAGCAGCCAAAGGGGGATTTACGAGCAGTACTTC
CDR3aa: CASSQRGIYEQYF

abundance: -
d_gene: -
j_gene: TRBJ2-1
v_gene: TRBV12-3/TRBV12-4
CDR3nt: TGTGCCAGCCTCGGACAGCTCTACAATGAGCAGTTCTTC
CDR3aa: CASLGQLYNEQFF

abundance: -
d_gene: TRBD1
j_gene: TRBJ1-2
v_gene: TRBV2
CDR3nt: TGTGCCAGTCTCGACGGTGACAGGGGGGATGGCTACACCTTC
CDR3aa: CASLDGDRGDGYTF

abundance: once
d_gene: -
j_gene: TRBJ1-1
v_gene: TRBV19
CDR3nt: TGTGCCAGTTGGGGGCCATTTGCTGAAGCTTTCTTT
CDR3aa: CASWGPFAEAFF